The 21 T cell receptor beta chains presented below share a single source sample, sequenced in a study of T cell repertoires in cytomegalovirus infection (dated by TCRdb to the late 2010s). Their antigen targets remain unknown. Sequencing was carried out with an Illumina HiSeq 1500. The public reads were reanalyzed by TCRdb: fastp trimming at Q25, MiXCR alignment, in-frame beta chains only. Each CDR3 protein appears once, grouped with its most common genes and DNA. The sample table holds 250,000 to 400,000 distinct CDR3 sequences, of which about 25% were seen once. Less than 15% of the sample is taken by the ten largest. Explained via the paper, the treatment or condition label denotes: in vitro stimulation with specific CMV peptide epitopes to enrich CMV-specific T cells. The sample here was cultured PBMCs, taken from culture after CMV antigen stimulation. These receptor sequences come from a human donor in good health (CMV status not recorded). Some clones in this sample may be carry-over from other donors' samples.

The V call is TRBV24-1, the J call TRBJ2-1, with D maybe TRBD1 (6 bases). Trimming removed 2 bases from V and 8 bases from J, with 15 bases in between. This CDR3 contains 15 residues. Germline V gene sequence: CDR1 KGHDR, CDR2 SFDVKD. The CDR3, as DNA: TGTGCCACCAGTGATTCCAGCAGGGGTAGTTATGAGCAGTTCTTC. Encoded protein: CATSDSSRGSYEQFF.

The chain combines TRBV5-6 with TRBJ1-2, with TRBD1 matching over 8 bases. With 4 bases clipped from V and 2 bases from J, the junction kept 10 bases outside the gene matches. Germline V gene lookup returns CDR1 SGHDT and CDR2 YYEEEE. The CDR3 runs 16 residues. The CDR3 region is CASSPYPGQANYGYTF. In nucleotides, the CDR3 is TGTGCCAGCAGCCCTTACCCGGGACAGGCCAACTATGGCTACACCTTC.

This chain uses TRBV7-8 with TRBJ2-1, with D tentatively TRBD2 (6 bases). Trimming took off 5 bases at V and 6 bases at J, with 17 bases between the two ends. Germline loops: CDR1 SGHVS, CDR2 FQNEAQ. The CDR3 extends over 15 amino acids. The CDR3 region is CASSRDSTLGNEQFF. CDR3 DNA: TGTGCCAGCAGCCGGGACTCCACGTTGGGCAATGAGCAGTTCTTC.

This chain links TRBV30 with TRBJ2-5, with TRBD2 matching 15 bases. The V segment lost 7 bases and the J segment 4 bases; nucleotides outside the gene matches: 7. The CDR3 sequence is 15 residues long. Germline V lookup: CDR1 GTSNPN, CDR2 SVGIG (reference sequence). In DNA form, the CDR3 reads TGTGCCTCCGGACTAGCGGGAGGGAGAGGAGAGACCCAGTACTTC. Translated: CASGLAGGRGETQYF.

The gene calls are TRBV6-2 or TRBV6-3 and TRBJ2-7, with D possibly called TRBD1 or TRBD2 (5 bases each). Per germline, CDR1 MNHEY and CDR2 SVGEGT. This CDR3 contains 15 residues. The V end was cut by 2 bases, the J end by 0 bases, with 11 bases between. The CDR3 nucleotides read TGTGCCAGCAGTTACGGGACCGATAGCTCCTACGAGCAGTACTTC. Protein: CASSYGTDSSYEQYF.

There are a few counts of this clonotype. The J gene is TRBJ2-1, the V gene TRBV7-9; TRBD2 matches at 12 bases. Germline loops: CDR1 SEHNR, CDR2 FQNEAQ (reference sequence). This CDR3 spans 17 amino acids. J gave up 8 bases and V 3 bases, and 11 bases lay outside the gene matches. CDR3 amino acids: CASSFRTSGTSVHEQFF. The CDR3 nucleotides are TGTGCCAGCAGCTTTCGGACTAGCGGGACCTCCGTCCATGAGCAGTTCTTC.

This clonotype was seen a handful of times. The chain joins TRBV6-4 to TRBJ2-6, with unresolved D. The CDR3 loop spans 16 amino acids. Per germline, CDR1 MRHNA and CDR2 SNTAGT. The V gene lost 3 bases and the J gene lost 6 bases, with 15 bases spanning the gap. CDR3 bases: TGTGCCAGCAGTGATTTTAGGCAGCAGGAGGCCAACGTCCTGACTTTC. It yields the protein CASSDFRQQEANVLTF.

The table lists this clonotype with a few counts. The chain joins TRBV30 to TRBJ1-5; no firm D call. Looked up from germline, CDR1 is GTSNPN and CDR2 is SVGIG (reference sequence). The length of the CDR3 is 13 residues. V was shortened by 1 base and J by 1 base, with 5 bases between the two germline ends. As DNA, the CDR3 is TGTGCCTGGAGTGGGGGAAGCAATCAGCCCCAGCATTTT. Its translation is CAWSGGSNQPQHF.

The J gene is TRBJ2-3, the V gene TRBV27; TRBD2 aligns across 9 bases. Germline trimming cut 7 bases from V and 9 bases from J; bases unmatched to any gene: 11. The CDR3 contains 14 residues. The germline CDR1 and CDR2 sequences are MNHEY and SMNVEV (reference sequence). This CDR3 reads CASTGTSSRVTQYF. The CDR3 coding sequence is TGTGCCAGCACCGGGACTAGCAGCCGAGTGACGCAGTATTTT.

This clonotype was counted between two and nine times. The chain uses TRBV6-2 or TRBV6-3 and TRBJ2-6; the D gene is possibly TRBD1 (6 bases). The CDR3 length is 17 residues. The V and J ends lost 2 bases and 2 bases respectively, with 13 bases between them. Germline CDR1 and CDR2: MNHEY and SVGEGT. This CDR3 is CASSYRIGGTGANVLTF. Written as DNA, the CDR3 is TGTGCCAGCAGTTACCGGATTGGGGGCACTGGGGCCAACGTCCTGACTTTC.

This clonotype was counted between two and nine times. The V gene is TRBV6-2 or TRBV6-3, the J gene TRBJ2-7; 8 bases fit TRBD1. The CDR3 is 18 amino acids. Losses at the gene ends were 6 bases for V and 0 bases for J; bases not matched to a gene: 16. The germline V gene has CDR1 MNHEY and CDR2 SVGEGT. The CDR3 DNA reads TGTGCCAGCAGACCTAACCCAGGACAGGGCGGCAGCTCCTACGAGCAGTACGTC. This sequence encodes CASRPNPGQGGSSYEQYV.

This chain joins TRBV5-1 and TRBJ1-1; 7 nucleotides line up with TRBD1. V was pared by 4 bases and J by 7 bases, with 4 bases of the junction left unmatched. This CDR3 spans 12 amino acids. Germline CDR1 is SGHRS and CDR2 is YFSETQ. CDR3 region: CASSKRQGEAFF. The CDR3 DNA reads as TGCGCCAGCAGCAAACGACAGGGTGAAGCTTTCTTT.

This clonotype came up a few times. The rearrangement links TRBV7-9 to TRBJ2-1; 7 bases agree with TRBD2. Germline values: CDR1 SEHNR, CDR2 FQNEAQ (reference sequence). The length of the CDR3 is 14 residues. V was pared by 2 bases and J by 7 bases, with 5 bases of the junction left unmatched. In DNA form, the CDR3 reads TGTGCCAGCAGCTTAACTCGACTAGCAAATGAGCAGTTCTTC. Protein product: CASSLTRLANEQFF.

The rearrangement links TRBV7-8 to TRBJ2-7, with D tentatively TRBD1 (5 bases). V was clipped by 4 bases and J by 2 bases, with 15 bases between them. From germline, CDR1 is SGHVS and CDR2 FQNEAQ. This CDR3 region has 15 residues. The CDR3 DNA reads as TGTGCCAGCAGCTCCCCACACCAGGGTACCTACGAGCAGTACGTC. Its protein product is CASSSPHQGTYEQYV.

CDR3 amino acids: CASSQEPGQGSKVNEQFF. DNA for the CDR3: TGCGCCAGCAGCCAAGAACCGGGACAGGGGAGTAAGGTGAATGAGCAGTTCTTC. V and J are TRBV4-1 and TRBJ2-1; 10 bases match TRBD1. Per the germline V gene, CDR1 is MGHRA and CDR2 is YSYEKL. The V gene end was trimmed by 0 bases and the J gene end by 7 bases; junction bases not matched to a gene: 12. This CDR3 is built from 18 residues.

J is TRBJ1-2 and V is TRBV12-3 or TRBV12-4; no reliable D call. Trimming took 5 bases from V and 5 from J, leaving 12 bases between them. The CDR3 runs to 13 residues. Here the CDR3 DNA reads TGTGCCAGCAGTCCCCGGACGAGGTATGGCTACACCTTC. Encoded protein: CASSPRTRYGYTF.

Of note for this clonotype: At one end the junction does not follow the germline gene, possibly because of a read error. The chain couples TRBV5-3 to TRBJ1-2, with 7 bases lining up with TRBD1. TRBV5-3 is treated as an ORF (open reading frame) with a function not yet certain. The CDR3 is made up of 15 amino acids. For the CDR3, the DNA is TGTGCCAGCAGCTTGGAACAGGGGAGGCGATATGGCTACACCTTC. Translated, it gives CASSLEQGRRYGYTF.

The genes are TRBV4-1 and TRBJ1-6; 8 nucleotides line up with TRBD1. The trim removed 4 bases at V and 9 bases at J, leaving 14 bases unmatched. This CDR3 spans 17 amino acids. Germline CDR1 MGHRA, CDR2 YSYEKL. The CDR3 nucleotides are TGCGCCAGCAGCCTAACCGTTAGCGCACAGGGGGGTTCACCCCTCCACTTT. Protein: CASSLTVSAQGGSPLHF.

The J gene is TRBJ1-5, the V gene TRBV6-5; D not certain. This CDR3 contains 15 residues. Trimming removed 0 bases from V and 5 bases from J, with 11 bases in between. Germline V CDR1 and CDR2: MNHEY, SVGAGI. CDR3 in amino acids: CASSYSLGSDQPQHF. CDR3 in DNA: TGTGCCAGCAGTTACTCGTTAGGGAGCGATCAGCCCCAGCATTTT.

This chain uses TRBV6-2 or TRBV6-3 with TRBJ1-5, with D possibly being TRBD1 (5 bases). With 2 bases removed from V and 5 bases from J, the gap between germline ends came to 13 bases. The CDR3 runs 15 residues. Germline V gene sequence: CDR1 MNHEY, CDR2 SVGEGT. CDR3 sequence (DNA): TGTGCCAGCAGTTACGGCAGGGACCCCTATCAGCCCCAGCATTTT. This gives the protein CASSYGRDPYQPQHF.

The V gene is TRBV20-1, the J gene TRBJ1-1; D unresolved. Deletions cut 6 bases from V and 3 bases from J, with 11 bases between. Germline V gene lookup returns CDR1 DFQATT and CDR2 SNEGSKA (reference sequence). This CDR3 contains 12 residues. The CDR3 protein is CSAASRHTEAFF. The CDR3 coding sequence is TGCAGTGCCGCCAGCCGACACACTGAAGCTTTCTTT.